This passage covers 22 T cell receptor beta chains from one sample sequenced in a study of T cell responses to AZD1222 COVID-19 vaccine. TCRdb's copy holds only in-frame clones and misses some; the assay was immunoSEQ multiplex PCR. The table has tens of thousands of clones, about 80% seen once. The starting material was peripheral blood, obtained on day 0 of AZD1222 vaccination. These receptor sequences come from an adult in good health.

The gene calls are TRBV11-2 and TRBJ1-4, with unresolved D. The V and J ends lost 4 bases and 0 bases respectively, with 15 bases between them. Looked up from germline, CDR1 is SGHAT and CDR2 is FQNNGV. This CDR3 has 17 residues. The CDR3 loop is CASSSRPDGATNEKLFF. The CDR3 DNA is TGTGCCAGCAGCTCCAGACCGGACGGGGCAACTAATGAAAAACTGTTTTTT.

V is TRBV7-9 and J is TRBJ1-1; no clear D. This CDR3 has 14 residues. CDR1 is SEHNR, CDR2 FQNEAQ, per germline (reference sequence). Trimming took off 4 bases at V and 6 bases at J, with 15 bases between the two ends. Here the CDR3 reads CASSWRPRGPEAFF. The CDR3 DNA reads TGTGCCAGCAGCTGGCGGCCTCGCGGCCCTGAAGCTTTCTTT.

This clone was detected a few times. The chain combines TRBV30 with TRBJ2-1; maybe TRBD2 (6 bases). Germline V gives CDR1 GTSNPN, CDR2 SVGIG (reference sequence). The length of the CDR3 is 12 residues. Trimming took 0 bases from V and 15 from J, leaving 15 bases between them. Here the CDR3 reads CAWSVGLANRFF. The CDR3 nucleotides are TGTGCCTGGAGTGTAGGCCTAGCGAACAGGTTCTTC.

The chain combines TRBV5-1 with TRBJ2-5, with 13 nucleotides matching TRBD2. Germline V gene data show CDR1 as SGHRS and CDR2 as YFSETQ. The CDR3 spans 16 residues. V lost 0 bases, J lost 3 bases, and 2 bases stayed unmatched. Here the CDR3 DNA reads TGCGCCAGCAGCTTGGGCGGGACTAGCGGGAAAGAGACCCAGTACTTC. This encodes CASSLGGTSGKETQYF.

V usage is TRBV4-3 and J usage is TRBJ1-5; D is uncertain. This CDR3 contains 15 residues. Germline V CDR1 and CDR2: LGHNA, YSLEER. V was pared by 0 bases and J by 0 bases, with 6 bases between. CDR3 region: CASSQDKASNQPQHF. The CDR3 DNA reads TGCGCCAGCAGCCAAGATAAAGCTAGCAATCAGCCCCAGCATTTT.

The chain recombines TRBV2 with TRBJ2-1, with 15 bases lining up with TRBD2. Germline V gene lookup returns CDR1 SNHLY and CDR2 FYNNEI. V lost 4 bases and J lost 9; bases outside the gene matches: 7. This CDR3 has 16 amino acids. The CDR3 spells CASSGTSGGANSEQFF. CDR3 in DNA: TGTGCCAGCAGTGGGACTAGCGGGGGGGCGAATAGTGAGCAGTTCTTC. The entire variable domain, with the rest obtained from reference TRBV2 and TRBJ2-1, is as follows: EPEVTQTPSHQVTQMGQEVILRCVPISNHLYFYWYRQILGQKVEFLVSFYNNEISEKSEIFDDQFSVERPDGSNFTLKIRSTKLEDSAMYFCASSGTSGGANSEQFFGPGTRLTVL.

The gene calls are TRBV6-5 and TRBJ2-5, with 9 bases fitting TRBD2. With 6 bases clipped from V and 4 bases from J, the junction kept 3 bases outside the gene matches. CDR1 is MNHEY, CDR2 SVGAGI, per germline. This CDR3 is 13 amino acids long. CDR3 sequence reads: CASRKAGGETQYF. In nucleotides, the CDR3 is TGTGCCAGCAGAAAAGCGGGGGGAGAGACCCAGTACTTC.

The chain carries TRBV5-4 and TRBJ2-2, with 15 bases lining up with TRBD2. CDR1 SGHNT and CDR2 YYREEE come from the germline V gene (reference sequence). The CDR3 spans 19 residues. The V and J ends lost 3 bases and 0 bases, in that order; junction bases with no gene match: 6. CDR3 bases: TGTGCCAGCAGCTCGCCGGGACTAGCGGGGGGATCGAACACCGGGGAGCTGTTTTTT. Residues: CASSSPGLAGGSNTGELFF.

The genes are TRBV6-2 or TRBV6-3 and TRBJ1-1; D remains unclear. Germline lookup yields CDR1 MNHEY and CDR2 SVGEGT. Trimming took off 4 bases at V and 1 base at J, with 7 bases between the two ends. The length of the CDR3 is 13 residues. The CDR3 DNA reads TGTGCCAGCAGTTTGACGGGGAACACTGAAGCTTTCTTT. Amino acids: CASSLTGNTEAFF.

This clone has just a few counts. CDR3 sequence: CASSPPFPGGGISYEQYF. In DNA, the CDR3 is TGTGCCAGCAGCCCACCTTTTCCCGGCGGGGGGATCTCCTACGAGCAGTACTTC. The chain couples TRBV3-1 (or the pseudogene TRBV3-2) to TRBJ2-7, with 8 nucleotides matching TRBD2. V lost 4 bases and J lost 0; bases outside the gene matches: 14. In germline, CDR1 is LGHDT, CDR2 YNNKEL (reference sequence). The CDR3 is 18 residues long.

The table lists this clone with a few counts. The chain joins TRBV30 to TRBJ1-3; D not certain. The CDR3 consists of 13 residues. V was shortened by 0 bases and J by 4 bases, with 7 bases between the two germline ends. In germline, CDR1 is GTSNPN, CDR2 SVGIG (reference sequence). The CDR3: CAWSVLPGNTIYF. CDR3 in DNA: TGTGCCTGGAGTGTACTGCCAGGAAACACCATATATTTT.

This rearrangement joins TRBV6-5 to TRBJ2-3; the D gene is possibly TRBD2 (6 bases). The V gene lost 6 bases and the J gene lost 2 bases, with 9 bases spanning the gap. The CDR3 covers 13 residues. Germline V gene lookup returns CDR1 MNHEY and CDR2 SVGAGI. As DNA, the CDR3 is TGTGCCAGCAGCCGGACTATCACAGATACGCAGTATTTT. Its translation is CASSRTITDTQYF.

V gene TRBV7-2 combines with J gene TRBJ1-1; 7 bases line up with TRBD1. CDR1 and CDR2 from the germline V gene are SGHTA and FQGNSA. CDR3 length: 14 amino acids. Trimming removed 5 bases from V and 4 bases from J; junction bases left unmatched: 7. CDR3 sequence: CASSPPTGVTEAFF. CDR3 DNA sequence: TGTGCCAGCAGCCCACCCACAGGGGTCACTGAAGCTTTCTTT.

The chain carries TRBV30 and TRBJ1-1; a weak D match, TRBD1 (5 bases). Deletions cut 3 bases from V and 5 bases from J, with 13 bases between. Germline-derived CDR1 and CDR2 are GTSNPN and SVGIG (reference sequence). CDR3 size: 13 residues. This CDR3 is CAWRIGGRTEAFF. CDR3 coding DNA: TGTGCCTGGAGAATCGGGGGTAGGACTGAAGCTTTCTTT.

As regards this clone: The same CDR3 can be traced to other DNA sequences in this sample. The CDR3 spells CASSQSPLRGQTGELFF. CDR3 DNA sequence: TGCGCCAGCAGCCAATCCCCCCTCAGGGGGCAGACCGGGGAGCTGTTTTTT. The chain uses TRBV4-1 and TRBJ2-2; TRBD1 aligns across 8 bases. This CDR3 contains 17 residues. Trimming removed 2 bases from V and 5 bases from J; junction bases left unmatched: 10. Germline V gene sequence: CDR1 MGHRA, CDR2 YSYEKL.

The CDR3 here is CASSYGGLAGGRNTGELFF. The CDR3 DNA follows: TGTGCCAGCAGTTACGGTGGACTAGCGGGGGGAAGGAACACCGGGGAGCTGTTTTTT. The chain carries TRBV6-2 or TRBV6-3 and TRBJ2-2, with TRBD2 matching 14 bases. This CDR3 is 19 amino acids long. V trimming: 2 bases; J trimming: 1 base; junction bases outside the gene matches: 6. Germline loops: CDR1 MNHEY, CDR2 SVGEGT.

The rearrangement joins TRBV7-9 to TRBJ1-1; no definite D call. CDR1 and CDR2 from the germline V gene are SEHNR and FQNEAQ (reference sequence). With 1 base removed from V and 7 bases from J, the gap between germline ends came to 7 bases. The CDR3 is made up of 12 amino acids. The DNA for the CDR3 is TGTGCCAGCAGCTTAGGGACCCATGAAGCTTTCTTT. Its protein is CASSLGTHEAFF.

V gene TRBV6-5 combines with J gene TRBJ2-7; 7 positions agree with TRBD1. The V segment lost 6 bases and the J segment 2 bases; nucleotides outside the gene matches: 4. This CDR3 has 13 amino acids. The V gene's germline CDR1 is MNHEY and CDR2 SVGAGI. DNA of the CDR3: TGTGCCAGCAGCCGGGACAGCCCCTACGAGCAGTACTTC. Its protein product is CASSRDSPYEQYF.

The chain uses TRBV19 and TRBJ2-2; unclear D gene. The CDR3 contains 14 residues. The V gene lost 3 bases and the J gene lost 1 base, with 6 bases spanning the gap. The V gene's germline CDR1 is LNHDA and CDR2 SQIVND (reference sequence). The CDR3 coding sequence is TGTGCCAGTAGTATTTTCCAGAACACCGGGGAGCTGTTTTTT. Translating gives CASSIFQNTGELFF.

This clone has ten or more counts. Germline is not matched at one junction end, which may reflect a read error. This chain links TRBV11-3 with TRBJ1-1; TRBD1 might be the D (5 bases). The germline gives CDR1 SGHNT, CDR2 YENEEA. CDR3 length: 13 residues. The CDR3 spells CASSLERGSEAFF. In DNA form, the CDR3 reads TGTGCCAGCAGCCTAGAACGGGGGTCTGAAGCTTTCTTT.

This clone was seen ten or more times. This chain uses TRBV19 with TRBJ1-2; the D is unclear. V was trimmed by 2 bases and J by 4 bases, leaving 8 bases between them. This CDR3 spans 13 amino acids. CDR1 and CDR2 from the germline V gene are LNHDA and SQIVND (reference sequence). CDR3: CASSITEGYGYTF. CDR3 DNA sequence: TGTGCCAGTAGTATAACCGAGGGCTATGGCTACACCTTC.

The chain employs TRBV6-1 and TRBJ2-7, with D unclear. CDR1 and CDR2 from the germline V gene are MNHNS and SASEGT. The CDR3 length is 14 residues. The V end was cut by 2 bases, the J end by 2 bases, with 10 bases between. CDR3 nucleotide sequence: TGTGCCAGCAGTGAACCGGCGGATACCTACGAGCAGTACTTC. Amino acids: CASSEPADTYEQYF.